This paragraph reports one T cell receptor (beta chain). The antigen remains unidentified. Use of 60 Vbeta and 13 Jbeta primers characterized the PCR. Method: immunoSEQ multiplex PCR; TCRdb's copy keeps in-frame clones and lacks some. The sample carries 160,000 or so clones, less than 85% recorded once. This sample is drawn from a study of cytomegalovirus exposure and HLA in healthy donors. Whole-study findings and limits: Follow-up analysis found HLA locus-dependent TCR association rates, highest for DRB1 and lowest for HLA-C.

The J segment lost 2 bases and the V segment lost 4 bases, leaving 0 bases of the junction unmatched. Germline assignment: CDR1 SGDLS and CDR2 YYNGEE. The CDR3 runs to 14 residues. Sequenced input: PBMCs. V gene TRBV9 combines with J gene TRBJ2-5; 12 bases line up with TRBD2. This sequence originates from a man in his 60s in good health and CMV-seronegative. CDR3 loop: CASSLAGGQETQYF. The CDR3 region has the DNA TGTGCCAGCAGCCTAGCGGGAGGGCAAGAGACCCAGTACTTC.